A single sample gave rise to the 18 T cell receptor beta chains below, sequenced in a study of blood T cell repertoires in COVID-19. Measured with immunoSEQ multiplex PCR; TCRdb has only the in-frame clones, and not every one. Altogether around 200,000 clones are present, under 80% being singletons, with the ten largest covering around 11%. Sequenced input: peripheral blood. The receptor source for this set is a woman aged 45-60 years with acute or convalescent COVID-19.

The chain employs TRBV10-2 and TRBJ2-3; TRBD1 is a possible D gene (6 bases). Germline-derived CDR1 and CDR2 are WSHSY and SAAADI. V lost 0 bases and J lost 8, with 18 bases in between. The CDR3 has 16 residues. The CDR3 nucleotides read TGCGCCAGCAGTGAGTCGTTTAGGCAGGGGTCCGGTACGCAGTATTTT. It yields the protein CASSESFRQGSGTQYF.

CDR3 in amino acids: CASIRDRGHNEQFF. The CDR3, as DNA: TGTGCCAGCATTCGGGACAGGGGTCACAATGAGCAGTTCTTC. The rearrangement uses TRBV2 and TRBJ2-1; 10 bases align to TRBD1. The CDR3 spans 14 residues. The germline gives CDR1 SNHLY, CDR2 FYNNEI. The junction had 5 bases not matched to a gene; V was cut back by 7 bases and J by 5 bases.

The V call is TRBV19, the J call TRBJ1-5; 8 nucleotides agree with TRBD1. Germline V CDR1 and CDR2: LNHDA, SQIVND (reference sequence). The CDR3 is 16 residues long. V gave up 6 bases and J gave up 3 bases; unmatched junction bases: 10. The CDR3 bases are TGTGCCAGTAGCCTTGACAGGGGTAGGGTCAATCAGCCCCAGCATTTT. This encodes CASSLDRGRVNQPQHF.

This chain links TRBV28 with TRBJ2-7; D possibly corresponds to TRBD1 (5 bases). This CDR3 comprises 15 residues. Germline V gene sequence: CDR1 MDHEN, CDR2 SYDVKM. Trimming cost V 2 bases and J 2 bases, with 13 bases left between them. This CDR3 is CASSLEGAGPYEQYF. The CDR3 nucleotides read TGTGCCAGCAGTTTAGAAGGGGCAGGGCCCTACGAGCAGTACTTC. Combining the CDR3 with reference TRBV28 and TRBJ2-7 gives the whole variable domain DVKVTQSSRYLVKRTGEKVFLECVQDMDHENMFWYRQDPGLGLRLIYFSYDVKMKEKGDIPEGYSVSREKKERFSLILESASTNQTSMYLCASSLEGAGPYEQYFGPGTRLTVT.

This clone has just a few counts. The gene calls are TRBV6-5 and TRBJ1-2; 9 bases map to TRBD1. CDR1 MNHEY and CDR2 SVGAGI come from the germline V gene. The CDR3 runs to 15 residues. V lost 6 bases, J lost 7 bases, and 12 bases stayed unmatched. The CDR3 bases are TGTGCCAGCAGAGGGGGCGGGACAGGGAGTTTTGGCTACACCTTC. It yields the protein CASRGGGTGSFGYTF.

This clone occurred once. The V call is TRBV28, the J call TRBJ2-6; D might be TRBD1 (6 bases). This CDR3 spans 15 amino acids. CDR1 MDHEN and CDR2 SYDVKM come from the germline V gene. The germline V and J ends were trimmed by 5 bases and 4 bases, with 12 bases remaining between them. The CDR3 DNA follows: TGTGCCAGCAGTACCACAGGGACCGGGGCCAACGTCCTGACTTTC. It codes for CASSTTGTGANVLTF.

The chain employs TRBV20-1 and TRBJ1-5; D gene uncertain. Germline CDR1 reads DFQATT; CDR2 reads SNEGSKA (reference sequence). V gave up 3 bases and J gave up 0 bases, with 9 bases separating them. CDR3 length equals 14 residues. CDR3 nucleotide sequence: TGCAGTGCTAGTTCGTCGGTTAGCAATCAGCCCCAGCATTTT. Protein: CSASSSVSNQPQHF.

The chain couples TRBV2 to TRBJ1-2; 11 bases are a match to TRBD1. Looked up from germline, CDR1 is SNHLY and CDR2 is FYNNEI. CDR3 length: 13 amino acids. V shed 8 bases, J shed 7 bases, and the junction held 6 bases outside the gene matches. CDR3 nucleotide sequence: TGTGCCAGCGAAGGACAGGGGGCGGGTGGCTACACCTTC. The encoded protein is CASEGQGAGGYTF.

The CDR3 DNA reads as TGTGCCAGCAGGATTCTTAGCTACGAGCAGTACTTC. Translation gives CASRILSYEQYF. This chain uses TRBV2 with TRBJ2-7, with no clear D. The CDR3 has 12 residues. Germline values: CDR1 SNHLY, CDR2 FYNNEI. Between the trimmed V and J ends, which lost 6 bases and 3 bases, there was a span of 9 bases.

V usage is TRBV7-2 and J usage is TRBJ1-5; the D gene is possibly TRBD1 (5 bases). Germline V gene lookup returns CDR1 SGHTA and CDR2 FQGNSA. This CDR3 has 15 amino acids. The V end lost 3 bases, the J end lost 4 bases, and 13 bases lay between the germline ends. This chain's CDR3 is CASSFGGGTNQPQHF. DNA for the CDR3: TGTGCCAGCAGCTTTGGGGGGGGGACTAATCAGCCCCAGCATTTT.

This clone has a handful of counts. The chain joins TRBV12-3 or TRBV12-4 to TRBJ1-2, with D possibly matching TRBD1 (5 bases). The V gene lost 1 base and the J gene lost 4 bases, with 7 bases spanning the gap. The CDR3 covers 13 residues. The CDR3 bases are TGTGCCAGCAGTTTAGGACAGCCCTATGGCTACACCTTC. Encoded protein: CASSLGQPYGYTF.

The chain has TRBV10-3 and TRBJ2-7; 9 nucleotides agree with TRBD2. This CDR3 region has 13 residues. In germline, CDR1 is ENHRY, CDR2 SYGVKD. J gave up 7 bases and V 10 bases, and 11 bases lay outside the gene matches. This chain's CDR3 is CATARGGAREQYF. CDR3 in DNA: TGTGCCACTGCCCGCGGGGGGGCGCGTGAGCAGTACTTC.

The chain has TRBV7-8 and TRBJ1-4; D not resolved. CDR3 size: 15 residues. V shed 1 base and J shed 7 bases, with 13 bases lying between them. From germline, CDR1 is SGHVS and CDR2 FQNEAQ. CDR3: CASSLGASGSEKLFF. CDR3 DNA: TGTGCCAGCAGCTTAGGGGCGTCAGGTAGTGAAAAACTGTTTTTT.

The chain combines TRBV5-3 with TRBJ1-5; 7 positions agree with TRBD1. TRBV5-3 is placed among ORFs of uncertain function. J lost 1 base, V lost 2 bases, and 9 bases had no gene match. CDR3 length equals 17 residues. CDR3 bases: TGTGCCAGAAGCTTTGACCAGGGGGTGAGGAGCAATCAGCCCCAGCATTTT. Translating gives CARSFDQGVRSNQPQHF.

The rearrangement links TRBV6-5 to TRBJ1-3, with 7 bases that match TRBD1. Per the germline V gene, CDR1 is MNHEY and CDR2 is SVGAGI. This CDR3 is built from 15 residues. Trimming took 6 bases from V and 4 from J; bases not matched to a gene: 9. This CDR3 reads CASSSTGSIGNTIYF. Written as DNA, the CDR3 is TGTGCCAGCAGCTCGACAGGGTCTATCGGAAACACCATATATTTT.

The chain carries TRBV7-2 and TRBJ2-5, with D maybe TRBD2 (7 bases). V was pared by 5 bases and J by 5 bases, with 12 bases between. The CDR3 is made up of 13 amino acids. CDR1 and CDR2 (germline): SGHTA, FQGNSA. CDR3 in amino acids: CASSPGGLETQYF. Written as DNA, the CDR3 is TGTGCCAGCAGCCCGGGGGGCCTGGAGACCCAGTACTTC.

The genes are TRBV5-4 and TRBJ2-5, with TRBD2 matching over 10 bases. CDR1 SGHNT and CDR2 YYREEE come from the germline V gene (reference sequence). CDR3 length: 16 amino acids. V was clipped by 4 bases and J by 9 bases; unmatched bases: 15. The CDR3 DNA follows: TGTGCCAGCAGCCCTGGTGGGACTAGCGCAAGAAAGGCCCAGTACTTC. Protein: CASSPGGTSARKAQYF.

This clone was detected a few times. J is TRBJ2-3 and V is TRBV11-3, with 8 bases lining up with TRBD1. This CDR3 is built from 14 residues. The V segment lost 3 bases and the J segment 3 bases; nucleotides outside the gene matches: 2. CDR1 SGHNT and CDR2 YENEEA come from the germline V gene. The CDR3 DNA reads TGTGCCAGCAGCTTCACAGGGGGGACAGATACGCAGTATTTT. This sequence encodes CASSFTGGTDTQYF.